The clone carrying this T cell receptor (beta chain) was seen repeatedly, ten times or more. Antigen: not known. PBMCs were collected from an approximately 9.2 ml volume of fresh peripheral blood. This sample is drawn from a study of T cells in Graves' hyperthyroidism and ophthalmopathy. General observations from the study: Through a model of 13 V-J features, ophthalmopathy was separated from stable hyperthyroidism.

Between the trimmed V and J ends, which lost 6 bases and 0 bases, there was a span of 14 bases. Germline CDR1 MNHNS, CDR2 SASEGT. CDR3 length equals 15 residues. Template material for amplifying TCR beta CDR3 regions consisted of RNA transcripts. An initial round of RT-PCR targeting the TCR CDR3 relied on the HTBI primer set. In TCRdb, the multiplex PCR reads were re-called with MiXCR into one record per CDR3 protein. The sample records fewer than 500,000 distinct CDR3 sequences, about 15% being singletons. The rearrangement links TRBV6-1 to TRBJ1-2; tentatively, D is TRBD1 (6 bases). The TCR originated in a man aged 18 to 30 with Graves' ophthalmopathy. Sequencing was performed on blood. The CDR3 spells CASSGSGTTNYGYTF. The CDR3 region has the DNA TGTGCCAGCAGCGGTTCCGGGACAACTAACTATGGCTACACCTTC.